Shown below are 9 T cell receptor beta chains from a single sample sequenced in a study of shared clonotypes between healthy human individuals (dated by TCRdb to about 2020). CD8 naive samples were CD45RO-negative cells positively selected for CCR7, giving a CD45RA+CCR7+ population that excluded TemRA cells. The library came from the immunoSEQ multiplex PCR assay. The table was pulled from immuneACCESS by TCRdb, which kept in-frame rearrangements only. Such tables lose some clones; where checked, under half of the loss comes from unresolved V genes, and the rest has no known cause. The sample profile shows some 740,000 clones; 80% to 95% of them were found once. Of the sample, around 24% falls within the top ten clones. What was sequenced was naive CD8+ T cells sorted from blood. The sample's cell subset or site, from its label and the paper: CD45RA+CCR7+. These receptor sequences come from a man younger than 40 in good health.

The CDR3 protein is CASSFRRATDTQYF. The CDR3 DNA sequence: TGCGCCAGCAGCTTCCGGAGGGCCACAGATACGCAGTATTTT. This rearrangement joins TRBV5-1 to TRBJ2-3; D possibly corresponds to TRBD2 (6 bases). Germline-derived CDR1 and CDR2 are SGHRS and YFSETQ. The CDR3 is 14 residues long. V gave up 2 bases and J gave up 2 bases, with 9 bases separating them.

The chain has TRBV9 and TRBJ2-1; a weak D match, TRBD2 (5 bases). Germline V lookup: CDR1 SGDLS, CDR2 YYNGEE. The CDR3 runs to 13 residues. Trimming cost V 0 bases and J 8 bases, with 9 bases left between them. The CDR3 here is CASSVGRTDEQFF. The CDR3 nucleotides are TGTGCCAGCAGCGTAGGGAGGACCGATGAGCAGTTCTTC.

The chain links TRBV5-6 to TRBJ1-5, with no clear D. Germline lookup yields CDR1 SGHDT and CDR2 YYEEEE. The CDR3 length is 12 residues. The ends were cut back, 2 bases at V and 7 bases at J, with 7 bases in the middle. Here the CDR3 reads CASSFPGQPQHF. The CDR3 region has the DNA TGTGCCAGCAGCTTCCCAGGCCAGCCCCAGCATTTT. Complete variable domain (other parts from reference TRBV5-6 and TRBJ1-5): DAGVTQSPTHLIKTRGQQVTLRCSPKSGHDTVSWYQQALGQGPQFIFQYYEEEERQRGNFPDRFSGHQFPNYSSELNVNALLLGDSALYLCASSFPGQPQHFGDGTRLSIL.

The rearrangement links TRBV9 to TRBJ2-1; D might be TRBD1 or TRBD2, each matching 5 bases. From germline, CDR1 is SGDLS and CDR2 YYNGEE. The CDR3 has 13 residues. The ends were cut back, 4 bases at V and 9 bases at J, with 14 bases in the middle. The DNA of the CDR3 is TGTGCCAGCAGCTTAGGACTCGGGGCTGAGCAGTTCTTC. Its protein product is CASSLGLGAEQFF.

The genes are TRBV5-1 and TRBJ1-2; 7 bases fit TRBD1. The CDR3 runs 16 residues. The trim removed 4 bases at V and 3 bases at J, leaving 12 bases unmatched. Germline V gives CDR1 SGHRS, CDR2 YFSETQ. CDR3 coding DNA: TGCGCCAGCAGCCCTGACAGGGCGCACGAGCACTATGGCTACACCTTC. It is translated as CASSPDRAHEHYGYTF.

CDR3 in DNA: TGTGCCAGCAGCCACCTCAGGAGGACAGGGGATCAGCCCCAGCATTTT. This sequence encodes CASSHLRRTGDQPQHF. The gene calls are TRBV14 and TRBJ1-5, with 9 positions matching TRBD1. The trim removed 3 bases at V and 5 bases at J, leaving 8 bases unmatched. The CDR3 has 16 residues. Looked up from germline, CDR1 is SGHDN and CDR2 is FVKESK.

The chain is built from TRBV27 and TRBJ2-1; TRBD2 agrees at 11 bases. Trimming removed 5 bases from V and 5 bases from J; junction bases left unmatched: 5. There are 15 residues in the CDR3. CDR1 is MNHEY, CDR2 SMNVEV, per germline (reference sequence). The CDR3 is CASSPIAGGDNEQFF. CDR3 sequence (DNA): TGTGCCAGCAGTCCTATAGCGGGAGGGGACAATGAGCAGTTCTTC.

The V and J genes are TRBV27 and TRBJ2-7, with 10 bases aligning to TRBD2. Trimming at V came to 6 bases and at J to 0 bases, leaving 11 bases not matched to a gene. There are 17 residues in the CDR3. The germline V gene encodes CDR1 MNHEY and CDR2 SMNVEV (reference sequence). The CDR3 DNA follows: TGTGCCAGCAGAGGAACGACTAGCGGGCGTAGCTCCTACGAGCAGTACTTC. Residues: CASRGTTSGRSSYEQYF.

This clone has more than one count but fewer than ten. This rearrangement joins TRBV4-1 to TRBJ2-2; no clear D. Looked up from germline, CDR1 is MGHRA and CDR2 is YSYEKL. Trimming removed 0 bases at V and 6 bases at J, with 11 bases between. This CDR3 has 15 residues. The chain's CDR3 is CASSQEIRIPGELFF. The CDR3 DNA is TGCGCCAGCAGCCAAGAAATAAGGATTCCCGGGGAGCTGTTTTTT.